These 26 T cell receptor beta chains originate from one sample sequenced in a study of PD-L1 blockade in urothelial cancer. Profiled with immunoSEQ multiplex PCR; TCRdb holds only in-frame clones, not every one. This table holds 100,000 or so clones, around 85% found once. The sequencing here drew on PBMCs, taken around atezolizumab (anti-PD-L1) treatment. The receptor set was obtained from a man aged 50 to 59 with urothelial cancer.

This clone was counted once. This chain joins TRBV9 and TRBJ2-2; D remains ambiguous. The CDR3 loop spans 14 amino acids. Germline CDR1 reads SGDLS; CDR2 reads YYNGEE. V was shortened by 0 bases and J by 4 bases, with 7 bases between the two germline ends. CDR3 protein: CASSVVASTGELFF. In DNA form, the CDR3 reads TGTGCCAGCAGCGTAGTGGCTTCCACCGGGGAGCTGTTTTTT.

The genes are TRBV30 and TRBJ1-5; D possibly corresponds to TRBD1 (5 bases). Germline CDR1 and CDR2: GTSNPN and SVGIG (reference sequence). Trimming removed 0 bases at V and 6 bases at J, with 12 bases between. The CDR3 contains 14 residues. The CDR3 is CAWSVSGGSQPQHF. The CDR3 DNA is TGTGCCTGGAGTGTATCGGGGGGGAGTCAGCCCCAGCATTTT.

The chain recombines TRBV15 with TRBJ1-1; D gene uncertain. The CDR3 runs to 14 residues. Germline CDR1 LNHNV, CDR2 YYDKDF (reference sequence). V was cut by 1 base and J by 2 bases, with 8 bases left in between. The CDR3: CATSRVSLNTEAFF. In DNA, the CDR3 is TGTGCCACCAGCAGAGTTAGCCTTAACACTGAAGCTTTCTTT.

The rearrangement joins TRBV5-1 to TRBJ2-2; 12 nucleotides line up with TRBD2. CDR3 size: 16 residues. CDR1 is SGHRS and CDR2 is YFSETQ in the germline V gene. Germline trimming cut 4 bases from V and 6 bases from J; bases unmatched to any gene: 7. The CDR3 protein is CASSLGLAGMAGELFF. CDR3 DNA: TGCGCCAGCAGCCTAGGACTAGCGGGAATGGCCGGGGAGCTGTTTTTT.

The chain is built from TRBV5-1 and TRBJ2-7; D possibly corresponds to TRBD2 (5 bases). The CDR3 length is 15 residues. Trimming shortened V by 4 bases and J by 2 bases, and 16 bases separated the two germline ends. CDR1 SGHRS and CDR2 YFSETQ come from the germline V gene. DNA for the CDR3: TGCGCCAGCAGCCCCTTTTCGGGGAGAACCTACGAGCAGTACTTC. As protein: CASSPFSGRTYEQYF.

The V gene is TRBV28, the J gene TRBJ2-4; 8 bases align to TRBD2. The CDR3 is 18 amino acids. The V and J ends lost 6 bases and 0 bases, in that order; junction bases with no gene match: 13. The germline gives CDR1 MDHEN, CDR2 SYDVKM. This chain's CDR3 is CASSPRTSLRGAKNIQYF. The CDR3 nucleotides are TGTGCCAGCAGCCCCCGGACTAGCCTTAGGGGAGCCAAAAACATTCAGTACTTC.

This chain joins TRBV5-6 and TRBJ2-2; TRBD2 agrees at 7 bases. V lost 4 bases, J lost 2 bases, and 8 bases stayed unmatched. This CDR3 region has 16 residues. In germline, CDR1 is SGHDT, CDR2 YYEEEE. The CDR3 DNA is TGTGCCAGCAGCCCACGGGACTACCCAAACACCGGGGAGCTGTTTTTT. Translated, it gives CASSPRDYPNTGELFF.

The chain links TRBV19 to TRBJ2-3; 8 bases line up with TRBD1. The CDR3 has 19 residues. Germline CDR1 reads LNHDA; CDR2 reads SQIVND (reference sequence). Losses at the gene ends were 4 bases for V and 0 bases for J; bases not matched to a gene: 15. The CDR3: CASSTGQGRRRTSTDTQYF. CDR3 sequence (DNA): TGTGCCAGTAGTACCGGACAGGGCCGTAGGCGAACTAGCACAGATACGCAGTATTTT.

The chain combines TRBV27 with TRBJ1-1; D might be TRBD1 (6 bases). Germline V CDR1 and CDR2: MNHEY, SMNVEV (reference sequence). The CDR3 spans 16 residues. V shed 2 bases and J shed 0 bases, with 13 bases lying between them. Here the CDR3 reads CASSLGGGELNTEAFF. The CDR3 DNA follows: TGTGCCAGCAGTTTAGGAGGGGGGGAGCTGAACACTGAAGCTTTCTTT.

The chain has TRBV28 and TRBJ2-7, with 8 bases that match TRBD1. Looked up from germline, CDR1 is MDHEN and CDR2 is SYDVKM. This CDR3 region has 15 residues. Trimming at V came to 6 bases and at J to 0 bases, leaving 7 bases not matched to a gene. The CDR3 DNA reads TGTGCCAGCAGCGATCAGGGGGCTTCCTCCTACGAGCAGTACTTC. It yields the protein CASSDQGASSYEQYF.

V gene TRBV5-1 combines with J gene TRBJ2-3; 7 bases match TRBD2. The germline V gene encodes CDR1 SGHRS and CDR2 YFSETQ. This CDR3 has 16 amino acids. Unmatched junction bases numbered 7, after V lost 1 base and J lost 2 bases. The chain's CDR3 is CASSLPLAELTDTQYF. The CDR3 bases are TGCGCCAGCAGCTTGCCCCTAGCGGAACTCACAGATACGCAGTATTTT. Based on the CDR3 plus reference TRBV5-1 and TRBJ2-3, the full variable domain is KAGVTQTPRYLIKTRGQQVTLSCSPISGHRSVSWYQQTPGQGLQFLFEYFSETQRNKGNFPGRFSGRQFSNSRSEMNVSTLELGDSALYLCASSLPLAELTDTQYFGPGTRLTVL.

The genes are TRBV6-5 and TRBJ1-2; a possible D gene is TRBD1 (5 bases). Germline CDR1 is MNHEY and CDR2 is SVGAGI. The CDR3 sequence is 14 residues long. Between the trimmed V and J ends, which lost 2 bases and 2 bases, there was a span of 9 bases. The CDR3 DNA is TGTGCCAGCAGTTACCGGGGGACCAACTATGGCTACACCTTC. This codes for CASSYRGTNYGYTF.

CDR3 bases: TGTGCCAGCTCACCAATTAGGGGGCCGGATAATGAGCAGTTCTTC. It translates to CASSPIRGPDNEQFF. V usage is TRBV18 and J usage is TRBJ2-1; TRBD1 matches at 7 bases. The germline CDR1 and CDR2 sequences are KGHSH and LQKENI. V gave up 2 bases and J gave up 7 bases; unmatched junction bases: 8. This CDR3 comprises 15 residues.

This clone rates as medium-sized. This sequence joins TRBV6-4 and TRBJ2-2, with 12 bases identical to TRBD2. Germline loops: CDR1 MRHNA, CDR2 SNTAGT. This CDR3 has 16 amino acids. The V and J ends lost 4 bases and 0 bases, in that order; junction bases with no gene match: 0. DNA for the CDR3: TGTGCCAGCAGTGGACTAGCGGGAGCGAACACCGGGGAGCTGTTTTTT. This sequence encodes CASSGLAGANTGELFF.

This clone was found a few times. J is TRBJ2-1 and V is TRBV4-1; 7 nucleotides agree with TRBD2. This CDR3 has 17 residues. Germline V gene lookup returns CDR1 MGHRA and CDR2 YSYEKL. Losses at the gene ends were 1 base for V and 2 bases for J; bases not matched to a gene: 8. CDR3: CASSQVEAGEAYNEQFF. The CDR3 DNA follows: TGCGCCAGCAGCCAAGTTGAGGCGGGAGAGGCCTACAATGAGCAGTTCTTC.

The V and J genes are TRBV11-2 and TRBJ1-2; D is unresolved. Trimming cost V 5 bases and J 12 bases, with 19 bases left between them. The germline CDR1 and CDR2 sequences are SGHAT and FQNNGV. CDR3 length equals 13 residues. CDR3 amino acids: CASSPTPGLPNTF. DNA for the CDR3: TGTGCCAGCAGCCCAACCCCCGGACTGCCGAACACCTTC.

This chain uses TRBV5-1 with TRBJ1-2; no clear D. Per germline, CDR1 SGHRS and CDR2 YFSETQ. The CDR3 runs 14 residues. V lost 0 bases and J lost 5, with 11 bases in between. The CDR3 DNA sequence: TGCGCCAGCAGCTTGGGAAGTGCGGATTATGGCTACACCTTC. The encoded protein is CASSLGSADYGYTF.

This rearrangement joins TRBV28 to TRBJ2-3; 11 nucleotides match TRBD2. This CDR3 region has 16 residues. V shed 7 bases and J 5 bases; nucleotides not matched to a gene: 11. Germline-derived CDR1 and CDR2 are MDHEN and SYDVKM. The CDR3 bases are TGTGCCAGCAACACCTTAGCGGGAGGGCCTGGAGATACGCAGTATTTT. This codes for CASNTLAGGPGDTQYF.

The chain uses TRBV19 and TRBJ2-3; D remains ambiguous. The V end lost 5 bases, the J end lost 0 bases, and 15 bases lay between the germline ends. CDR3 size: 16 residues. Germline CDR1 and CDR2: LNHDA and SQIVND (reference sequence). CDR3 sequence: CASSSPPATSTDTQYF. CDR3 nucleotide sequence: TGTGCCAGTAGTTCCCCGCCGGCGACTAGCACAGATACGCAGTATTTT.

The chain is built from TRBV6-5 and TRBJ1-2, with 7 bases fitting TRBD1. The CDR3 consists of 14 residues. Germline V gene data show CDR1 as MNHEY and CDR2 as SVGAGI. V dropped 5 bases and J dropped 6; count of bases not matched to a gene: 9. The chain's CDR3 is CASSPIQGVHGYTF. The CDR3 region has the DNA TGTGCCAGCAGTCCCATCCAGGGGGTGCATGGCTACACCTTC.

This chain uses TRBV28 with TRBJ2-3; no definite D call. Trimming took 9 bases from V and 1 from J, leaving 20 bases between them. The CDR3 loop spans 16 amino acids. Germline CDR1 reads MDHEN; CDR2 reads SYDVKM. CDR3 in amino acids: CASRPLRVSGTDTQYF. CDR3 DNA: TGTGCCAGTAGACCCCTCCGGGTGAGCGGCACAGATACGCAGTATTTT.

This chain uses TRBV28 with TRBJ1-1, with unresolved D. The length of the CDR3 is 14 residues. In germline, CDR1 is MDHEN, CDR2 SYDVKM. Trimming removed 5 bases from V and 0 bases from J, with 10 bases in between. CDR3 coding DNA: TGTGCCAGCAGTCCCCTCGGTATGAACACTGAAGCTTTCTTT. Translating it yields CASSPLGMNTEAFF. The full variable domain, in which reference TRBV28 and TRBJ1-1 provide the parts outside the CDR3, is DVKVTQSSRYLVKRTGEKVFLECVQDMDHENMFWYRQDPGLGLRLIYFSYDVKMKEKGDIPEGYSVSREKKERFSLILESASTNQTSMYLCASSPLGMNTEAFFGQGTRLTVV.

This chain joins TRBV5-4 and TRBJ1-1; 7 bases line up with TRBD1. V lost 5 bases, J lost 3 bases, and 7 bases stayed unmatched. The V gene's germline CDR1 is SGHNT and CDR2 YYREEE (reference sequence). CDR3 length: 14 amino acids. CDR3 sequence (DNA): TGTGCCAGCAGGAAGAATCAGGGGGACACTGAAGCTTTCTTT. It is translated as CASRKNQGDTEAFF. The full variable domain, its missing parts supplied by reference TRBV5-4 and TRBJ1-1, is ETGVTQSPTHLIKTRGQQVTLRCSSQSGHNTVSWYQQALGQGPQFIFQYYREEENGRGNFPPRFSGLQFPNYSSELNVNALELDDSALYLCASRKNQGDTEAFFGQGTRLTVV.

The V gene is TRBV4-1, the J gene TRBJ1-3; D unclear. Trimming removed 1 base from V and 0 bases from J, with 13 bases in between. CDR3 length: 17 residues. Germline V lookup: CDR1 MGHRA, CDR2 YSYEKL. The CDR3: CASSQAEEIYSGNTIYF. The CDR3 DNA sequence: TGCGCCAGCAGCCAAGCAGAGGAAATCTACTCTGGAAACACCATATATTTT.

The chain carries TRBV27 and TRBJ2-5; 7 bases align to TRBD1. The CDR3 extends over 15 amino acids. Trimming cost V 5 bases and J 5 bases; bases outside gene matches: 11. Germline V gene lookup returns CDR1 MNHEY and CDR2 SMNVEV (reference sequence). CDR3 sequence reads: CASSKLGQARETQYF. The CDR3 bases are TGTGCCAGCAGTAAACTCGGACAGGCCAGGGAGACCCAGTACTTC.

The chain recombines TRBV9 with TRBJ2-3, with 7 positions matching TRBD1. Per the germline V gene, CDR1 is SGDLS and CDR2 is YYNGEE. The CDR3 sequence is 15 residues long. V lost 4 bases and J lost 2; bases outside the gene matches: 7. The CDR3 DNA follows: TGTGCCAGCAGCAGTCCAGGGGGTAACACAGATACGCAGTATTTT. Translation gives CASSSPGGNTDTQYF.